These 20 T cell receptor beta chains share one sample of origin, sequenced in a study of cytomegalovirus exposure and HLA in healthy donors. Primers included in the PCR were 60 Vbeta and 13 Jbeta primers. TCRdb keeps only in-frame clones here, not all; method: immunoSEQ multiplex PCR. The sample holds around 120,000 clones; under 80% are singletons and the top ten take about 30%. The sequencing input was PBMCs. The source is a man aged 60-69 years in good health and CMV-seropositive.

The chain joins TRBV28 to TRBJ1-2; D not certain. Trimming cost V 3 bases and J 8 bases, with 10 bases left between them. Germline CDR1 reads MDHEN; CDR2 reads SYDVKM. The CDR3 is 12 residues long. CDR3 in DNA: TGTGCCAGCAGTTTCCGGCCGGGAGGCTACACCTTC. Protein: CASSFRPGGYTF.

The rearrangement links TRBV5-4 to TRBJ1-2; tentatively, D is TRBD1 (5 bases). V was pared by 0 bases and J by 2 bases, with 11 bases between. This CDR3 contains 15 residues. CDR1 is SGHNT, CDR2 YYREEE, per germline (reference sequence). The CDR3 region is CASSLGRGGNYGYTF. Here the CDR3 DNA reads TGTGCCAGCAGCTTGGGGAGGGGCGGAAACTATGGCTACACCTTC.

The CDR3 is CASSPDRGRGEQYF. The DNA of the CDR3 is TGTGCCAGCTCCCCGGACAGGGGGCGCGGAGAGCAGTACTTC. This chain connects TRBV18 to TRBJ2-5; 11 positions agree with TRBD1. After removal of 6 bases from V and 11 bases from J, the junction contained 11 bases not matched to a gene. This CDR3 contains 14 residues. CDR1 and CDR2 (germline): KGHSH, LQKENI. The variable domain in full, with the rest retrieved from reference TRBV18 and TRBJ2-5, is NAGVMQNPRHLVRRRGQEARLRCSPMKGHSHVYWYRQLPEEGLKFMVYLQKENIIDESGMPKERFSAEFPKEGPSILRIQQVVRGDSAAYFCASSPDRGRGEQYFGPGTRLLVL.

This clone was found once. The chain carries TRBV28 and TRBJ1-5; possible D gene TRBD1, 6 bases. There are 16 residues in the CDR3. Per the germline V gene, CDR1 is MDHEN and CDR2 is SYDVKM. V lost 3 bases to trimming and J lost 3 bases, with 15 bases between them. The DNA of the CDR3 is TGTGCCAGCAGTTTGCCCGGGCCAGGGGTCAATCAGCCCCAGCATTTT. Translation: CASSLPGPGVNQPQHF.

The rearrangement links TRBV10-3 to TRBJ2-3, with 12 bases identical to TRBD2. The CDR3 covers 17 residues. Losses at the gene ends were 10 bases for V and 0 bases for J; bases not matched to a gene: 11. CDR1 is ENHRY and CDR2 is SYGVKD in the germline V gene. The DNA for the CDR3 is TGTGCCAGACGTTGGACTAGCGGGACCTCTAGCACAGATACGCAGTATTTT. This gives the protein CARRWTSGTSSTDTQYF.

V gene TRBV5-6 combines with J gene TRBJ1-1; D is undetermined. V was clipped by 1 base and J by 5 bases, with 12 bases between them. Germline V lookup: CDR1 SGHDT, CDR2 YYEEEE. The CDR3 runs 14 residues. CDR3 loop: CASSLSGRRTEAFF. DNA of the CDR3: TGTGCCAGCAGCTTGTCCGGCCGGAGGACTGAAGCTTTCTTT.

CDR3 loop: CASSLSSGSGETQYF. The CDR3 DNA sequence: TGTGCCAGCAGCTTGAGTAGCGGGAGCGGAGAGACCCAGTACTTC. The chain recombines TRBV5-6 with TRBJ2-5, with TRBD2 identical over 9 bases. The CDR3 has 15 amino acids. Unmatched junction bases numbered 5, after V lost 1 base and J lost 4 bases. From germline, CDR1 is SGHDT and CDR2 YYEEEE.

This clone was seen a few times. The chain combines TRBV5-1 with TRBJ2-1, with D perhaps TRBD2 (5 bases). Germline assignment: CDR1 SGHRS and CDR2 YFSETQ. CDR3 size: 15 residues. With 2 bases removed from V and 2 bases from J, the gap between germline ends came to 11 bases. CDR3 region: CASSFLGSTYNEQFF. DNA of the CDR3: TGCGCCAGCAGCTTTTTGGGGAGCACCTACAATGAGCAGTTCTTC.

The chain combines TRBV10-3 with TRBJ1-1; D is uncertain. Per the germline V gene, CDR1 is ENHRY and CDR2 is SYGVKD. This CDR3 has 13 residues. Trimming stripped 10 bases from V and 4 bases from J, with 16 bases between. The DNA for the CDR3 is TGTGCCACCCTAACCCGGGTTGGCACTGAAGCTTTCTTT. It encodes CATLTRVGTEAFF.

CDR3 coding DNA: TGCGCCAGCAGCTTGGCCGGGGGAAGAGGTAGTACTGGAAACACCATATATTTT. It encodes CASSLAGGRGSTGNTIYF. This chain connects TRBV5-1 to TRBJ1-3; possible D gene TRBD1, 5 bases. From germline, CDR1 is SGHRS and CDR2 YFSETQ. V was shortened by 0 bases and J by 2 bases, with 18 bases between the two germline ends. The CDR3 spans 18 residues.

This chain connects TRBV7-7 to TRBJ1-1, with TRBD1 matching over 7 bases. With 5 bases clipped from V and 3 bases from J, the junction kept 9 bases outside the gene matches. From germline, CDR1 is SSHAT and CDR2 FNYEAQ (reference sequence). CDR3 length: 15 residues. CDR3 sequence: CASSPLGGRDTEAFF. The CDR3 DNA reads TGTGCCAGCAGCCCTCTAGGGGGCAGAGACACTGAAGCTTTCTTT.

V is TRBV30 and J is TRBJ2-7, with D unclear. The ends were cut back, 0 bases at V and 3 bases at J, with 6 bases in the middle. The germline CDR1 and CDR2 sequences are GTSNPN and SVGIG (reference sequence). This CDR3 spans 12 amino acids. As DNA, the CDR3 is TGTGCCTGGAGTGTATCCGGCTACGAGCAGTACTTC. Its protein is CAWSVSGYEQYF.

This rearrangement joins TRBV5-4 to TRBJ2-7, with 12 bases matching TRBD2. CDR1 and CDR2 (germline): SGHNT, YYREEE (reference sequence). This CDR3 spans 17 amino acids. Trimming at V came to 4 bases and at J to 0 bases, leaving 8 bases not matched to a gene. The CDR3 region is CASSLGLAGSLSYEQYF. The CDR3 DNA reads TGTGCCAGCAGCCTGGGACTAGCGGGTTCCCTCTCCTACGAGCAGTACTTC.

This clone was recorded once. This chain links TRBV7-3 with TRBJ2-7; D unresolved. The V end was cut by 5 bases, the J end by 2 bases, with 13 bases between. Germline V gene lookup returns CDR1 SGHTA and CDR2 FQGTGA. The CDR3 sequence is 14 residues long. In DNA, the CDR3 is TGTGCCAGCAGCCCCTTCCCCTCTCCCTACGAGCAGTACTTC. This codes for CASSPFPSPYEQYF.

This chain connects TRBV7-3 to TRBJ2-1, with a tentative D call TRBD1 (6 bases). The CDR3 runs to 15 residues. V was clipped by 2 bases and J by 1 base, with 9 bases between them. Germline CDR1 and CDR2: SGHTA and FQGTGA. The CDR3 bases are TGTGCCAGCAGCTTAGAGAGGGGGTCCTACAATGAGCAGTTCTTC. Translation gives CASSLERGSYNEQFF.

CDR3 region: CASSVNRGMNTEAFF. CDR3 DNA sequence: TGTGCCAGCAGTGTCAATAGGGGCATGAACACTGAAGCTTTCTTT. The V call is TRBV27, the J call TRBJ1-1; perhaps TRBD1 as D (5 bases). CDR3 length: 15 residues. CDR1 MNHEY and CDR2 SMNVEV come from the germline V gene (reference sequence). Trimming left V 5 bases short and J 0 bases short, with 13 bases between.

The chain is built from TRBV28 and TRBJ1-1; tentatively, D is TRBD1 (6 bases). CDR3 length: 15 residues. V was pared by 2 bases and J by 0 bases, with 10 bases between. The germline V gene encodes CDR1 MDHEN and CDR2 SYDVKM. The CDR3 nucleotides are TGTGCCAGCAGTTTACGGGGGGCTATGAACACTGAAGCTTTCTTT. Translated, it gives CASSLRGAMNTEAFF.

This chain connects TRBV28 to TRBJ1-1; D might be TRBD1 (6 bases). Germline CDR1 and CDR2: MDHEN and SYDVKM. V was clipped by 8 bases and J by 0 bases, with 10 bases between them. This CDR3 contains 13 residues. The CDR3 reads CASRTGLNTEAFF. The CDR3 DNA reads TGTGCCAGCCGTACAGGGTTGAACACTGAAGCTTTCTTT.

This clone showed up just once. The chain joins TRBV5-1 to TRBJ1-1, with D possibly TRBD1 on 5 matching bases. Germline CDR1 SGHRS, CDR2 YFSETQ. V lost 4 bases and J 2 bases, leaving 12 bases between the germline ends. CDR3 length equals 14 residues. The CDR3 sequence is CASSHPGLNTEAFF. The CDR3 DNA sequence: TGCGCCAGCAGCCATCCGGGACTCAACACTGAAGCTTTCTTT.

The chain employs TRBV30 and TRBJ1-2, with 7 bases matching TRBD1. The CDR3 is 13 amino acids. Per germline, CDR1 GTSNPN and CDR2 SVGIG (reference sequence). V was clipped by 4 bases and J by 5 bases; unmatched bases: 7. The CDR3 DNA follows: TGTGCCTGGACACGACAGGGCTTGTATGGCTACACCTTC. It yields the protein CAWTRQGLYGYTF. Full variable domain (remainder filled in from reference TRBV30 and TRBJ1-2): SQTIHQWPATLVQPVGSPLSLECTVEGTSNPNLYWYRQAAGRGLQLLFYSVGIGQISSEVPQNLSASRPQDRQFILSSKKLLLSDSGFYLCAWTRQGLYGYTFGSGTRLTVV.